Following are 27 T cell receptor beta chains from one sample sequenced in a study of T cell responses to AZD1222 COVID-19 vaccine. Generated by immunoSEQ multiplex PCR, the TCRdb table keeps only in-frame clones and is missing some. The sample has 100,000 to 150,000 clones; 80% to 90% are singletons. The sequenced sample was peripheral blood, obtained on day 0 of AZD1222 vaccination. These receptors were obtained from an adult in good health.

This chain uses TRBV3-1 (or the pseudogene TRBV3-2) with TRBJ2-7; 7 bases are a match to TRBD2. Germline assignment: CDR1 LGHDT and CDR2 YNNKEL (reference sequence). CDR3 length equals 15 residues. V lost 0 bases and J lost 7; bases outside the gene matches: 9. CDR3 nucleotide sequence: TGTGCCAGCAGCCAAGACGTTCTGCGGACTAGGGAGCAGTACTTC. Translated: CASSQDVLRTREQYF.

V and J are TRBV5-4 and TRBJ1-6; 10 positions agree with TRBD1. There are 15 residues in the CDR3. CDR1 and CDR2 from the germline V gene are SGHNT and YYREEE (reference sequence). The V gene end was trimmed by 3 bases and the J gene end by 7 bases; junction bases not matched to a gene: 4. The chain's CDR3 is CASSSLTGGNSPLHF. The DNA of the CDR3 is TGTGCCAGCAGCTCGCTGACAGGGGGCAATTCACCCCTCCACTTT.

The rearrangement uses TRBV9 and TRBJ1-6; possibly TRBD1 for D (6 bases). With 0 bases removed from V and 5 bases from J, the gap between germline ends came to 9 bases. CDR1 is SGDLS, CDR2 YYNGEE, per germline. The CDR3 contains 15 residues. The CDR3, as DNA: TGTGCCAGCAGCGTAGGGGGGCACGATAATTCACCCCTCCACTTT. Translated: CASSVGGHDNSPLHF.

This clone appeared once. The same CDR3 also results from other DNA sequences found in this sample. CDR3 in amino acids: CASRTGGTEAFF. As DNA, the CDR3 is TGTGCCAGCAGAACAGGGGGCACTGAAGCTTTCTTT. J is TRBJ1-1 and V is TRBV28; 8 nucleotides match TRBD1. CDR1 and CDR2 from the germline V gene are MDHEN and SYDVKM. The CDR3 runs 12 residues. Losses at the gene ends were 6 bases for V and 4 bases for J; bases not matched to a gene: 1. Complete variable domain (other parts from reference TRBV28 and TRBJ1-1): DVKVTQSSRYLVKRTGEKVFLECVQDMDHENMFWYRQDPGLGLRLIYFSYDVKMKEKGDIPEGYSVSREKKERFSLILESASTNQTSMYLCASRTGGTEAFFGQGTRLTVV.

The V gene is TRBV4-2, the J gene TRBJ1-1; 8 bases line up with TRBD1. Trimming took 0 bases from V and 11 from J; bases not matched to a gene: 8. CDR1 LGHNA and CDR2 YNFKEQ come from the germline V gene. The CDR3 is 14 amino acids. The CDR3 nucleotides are TGTGCCAGCAGCCAAGATTCAGGGGGCCCCTTGGCTTTCTTT. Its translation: CASSQDSGGPLAFF.

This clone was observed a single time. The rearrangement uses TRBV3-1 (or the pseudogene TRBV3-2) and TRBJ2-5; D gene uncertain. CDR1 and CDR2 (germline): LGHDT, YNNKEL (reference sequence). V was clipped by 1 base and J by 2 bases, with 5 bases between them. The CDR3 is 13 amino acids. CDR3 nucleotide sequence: TGTGCCAGCAGCCAAGCAAGACAAGAGACCCAGTACTTC. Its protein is CASSQARQETQYF.

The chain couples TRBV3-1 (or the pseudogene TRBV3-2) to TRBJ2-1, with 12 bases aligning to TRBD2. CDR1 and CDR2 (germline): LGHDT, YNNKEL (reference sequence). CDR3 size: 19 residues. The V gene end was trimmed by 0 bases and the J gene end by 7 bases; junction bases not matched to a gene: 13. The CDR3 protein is CASSQDRPLAGGPGNEQFF. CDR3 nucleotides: TGTGCCAGCAGCCAAGATCGCCCTCTAGCGGGGGGGCCGGGGAATGAGCAGTTCTTC.

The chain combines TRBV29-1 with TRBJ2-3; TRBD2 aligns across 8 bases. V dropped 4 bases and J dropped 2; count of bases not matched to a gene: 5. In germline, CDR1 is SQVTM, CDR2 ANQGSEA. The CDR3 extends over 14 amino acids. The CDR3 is CSVAASGYTDTQYF. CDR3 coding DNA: TGCAGCGTTGCGGCTAGCGGGTACACAGATACGCAGTATTTT.

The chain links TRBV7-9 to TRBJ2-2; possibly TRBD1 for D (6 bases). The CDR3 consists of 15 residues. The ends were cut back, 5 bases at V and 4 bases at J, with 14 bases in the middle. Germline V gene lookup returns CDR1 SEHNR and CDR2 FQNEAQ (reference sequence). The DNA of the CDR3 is TGTGCCAGCAGCATGGGACAAACGAGCACCGGGGAGCTGTTTTTT. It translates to CASSMGQTSTGELFF.

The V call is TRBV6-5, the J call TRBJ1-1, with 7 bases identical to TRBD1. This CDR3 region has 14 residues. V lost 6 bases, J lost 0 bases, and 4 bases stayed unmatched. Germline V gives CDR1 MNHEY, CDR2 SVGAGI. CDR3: CASRGGQVNTEAFF. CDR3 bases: TGTGCCAGCAGGGGCGGACAGGTGAACACTGAAGCTTTCTTT.

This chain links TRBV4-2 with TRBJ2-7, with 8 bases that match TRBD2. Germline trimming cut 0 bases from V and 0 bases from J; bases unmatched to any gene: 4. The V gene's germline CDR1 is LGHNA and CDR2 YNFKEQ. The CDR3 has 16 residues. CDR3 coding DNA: TGTGCCAGCAGCCAAGAACGAGCGGGGGACTCCTACGAGCAGTACTTC. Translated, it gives CASSQERAGDSYEQYF.

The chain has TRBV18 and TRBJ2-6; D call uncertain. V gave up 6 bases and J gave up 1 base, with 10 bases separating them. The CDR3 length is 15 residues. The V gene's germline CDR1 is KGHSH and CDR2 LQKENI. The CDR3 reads CASSPVPSGANVLTF. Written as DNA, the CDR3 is TGTGCCAGCTCCCCCGTCCCATCTGGGGCCAACGTCCTGACTTTC.

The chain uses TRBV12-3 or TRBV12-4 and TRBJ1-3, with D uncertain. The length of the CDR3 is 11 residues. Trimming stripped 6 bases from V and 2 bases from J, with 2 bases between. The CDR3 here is CASSPGNTIYF. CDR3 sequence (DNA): TGTGCCAGCAGCCCTGGAAACACCATATATTTT.

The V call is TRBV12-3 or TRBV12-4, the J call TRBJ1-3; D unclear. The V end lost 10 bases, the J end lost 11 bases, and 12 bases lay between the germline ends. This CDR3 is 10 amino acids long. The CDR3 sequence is CATYGNAIYF. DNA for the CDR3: TGTGCCACCTACGGCAATGCCATATATTTT.

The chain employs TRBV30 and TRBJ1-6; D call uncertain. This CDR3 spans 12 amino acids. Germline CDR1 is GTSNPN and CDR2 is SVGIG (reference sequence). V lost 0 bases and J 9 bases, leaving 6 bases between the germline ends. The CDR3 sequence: CAWSVFTSPLHF. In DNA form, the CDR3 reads TGTGCCTGGAGTGTATTTACTTCACCCCTCCACTTT.

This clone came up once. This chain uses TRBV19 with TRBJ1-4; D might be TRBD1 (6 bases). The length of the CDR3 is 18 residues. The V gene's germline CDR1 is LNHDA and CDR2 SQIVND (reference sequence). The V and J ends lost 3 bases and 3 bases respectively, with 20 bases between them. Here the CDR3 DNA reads TGTGCCAGTAGTATTCCCACCATCCTCAGGGGATCTAATGAAAAACTGTTTTTT. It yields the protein CASSIPTILRGSNEKLFF.

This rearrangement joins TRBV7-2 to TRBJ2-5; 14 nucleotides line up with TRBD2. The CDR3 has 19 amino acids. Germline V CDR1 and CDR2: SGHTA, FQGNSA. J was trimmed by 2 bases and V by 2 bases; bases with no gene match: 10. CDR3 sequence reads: CASSLSLVGLAGDQETQYF. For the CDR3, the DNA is TGTGCCAGCAGCTTAAGTCTGGTGGGACTAGCGGGGGATCAAGAGACCCAGTACTTC.

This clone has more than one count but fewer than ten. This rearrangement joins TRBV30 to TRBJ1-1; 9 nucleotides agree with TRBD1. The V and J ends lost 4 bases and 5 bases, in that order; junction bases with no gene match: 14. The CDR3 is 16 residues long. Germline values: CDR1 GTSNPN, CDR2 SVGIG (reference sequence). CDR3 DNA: TGTGCCTGGACGACGGGGACAGGGATCGGTGGGACTGAAGCTTTCTTT. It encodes CAWTTGTGIGGTEAFF.

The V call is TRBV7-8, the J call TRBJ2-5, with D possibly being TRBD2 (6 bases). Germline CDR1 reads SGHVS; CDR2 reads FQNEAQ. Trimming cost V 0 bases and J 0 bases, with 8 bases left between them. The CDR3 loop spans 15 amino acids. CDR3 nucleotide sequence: TGTGCCAGCAGCTTAGCTGGCGGGAACCAAGAGACCCAGTACTTC. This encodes CASSLAGGNQETQYF.

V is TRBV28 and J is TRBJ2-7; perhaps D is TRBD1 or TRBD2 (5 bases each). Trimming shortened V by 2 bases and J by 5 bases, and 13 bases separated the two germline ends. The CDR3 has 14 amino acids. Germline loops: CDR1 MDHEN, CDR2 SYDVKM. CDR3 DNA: TGTGCCAGCAGTTTACTCGGGGCTATGCACGAGCAGTACTTC. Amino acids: CASSLLGAMHEQYF.

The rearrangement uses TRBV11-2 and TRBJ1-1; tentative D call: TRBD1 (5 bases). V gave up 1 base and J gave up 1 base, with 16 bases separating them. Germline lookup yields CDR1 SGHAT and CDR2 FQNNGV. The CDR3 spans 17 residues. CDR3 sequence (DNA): TGTGCCAGCAGCTTAGTTCCCTGGGGGGGTAAGAACACTGAAGCTTTCTTT. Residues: CASSLVPWGGKNTEAFF.

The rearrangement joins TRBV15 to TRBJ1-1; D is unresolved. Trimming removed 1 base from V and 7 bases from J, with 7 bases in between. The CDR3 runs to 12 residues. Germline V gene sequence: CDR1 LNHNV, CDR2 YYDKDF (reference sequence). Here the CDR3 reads CATSRVIGEAFF. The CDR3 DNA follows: TGTGCCACCAGCAGAGTTATAGGTGAAGCTTTCTTT.

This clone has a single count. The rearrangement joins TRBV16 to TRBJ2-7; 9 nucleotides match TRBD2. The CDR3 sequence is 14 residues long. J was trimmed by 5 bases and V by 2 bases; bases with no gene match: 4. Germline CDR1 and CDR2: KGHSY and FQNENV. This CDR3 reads CASSQSGGQDEQYF. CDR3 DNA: TGTGCCAGCAGCCAAAGCGGGGGGCAGGACGAGCAGTACTTC.

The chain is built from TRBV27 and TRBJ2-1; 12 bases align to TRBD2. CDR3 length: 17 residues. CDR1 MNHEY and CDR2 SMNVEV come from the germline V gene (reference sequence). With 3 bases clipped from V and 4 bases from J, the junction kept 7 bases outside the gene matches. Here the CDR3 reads CASSLDLLAGGYNEQFF. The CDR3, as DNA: TGTGCCAGCAGTTTGGACCTTCTAGCGGGAGGGTACAATGAGCAGTTCTTC.

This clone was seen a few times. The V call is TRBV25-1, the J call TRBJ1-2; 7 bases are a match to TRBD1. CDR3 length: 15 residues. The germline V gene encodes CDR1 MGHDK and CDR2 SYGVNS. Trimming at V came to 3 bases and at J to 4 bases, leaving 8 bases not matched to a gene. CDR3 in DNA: TGTGCCAGCAGTGAGTGGGACAGTCGATTCTATGGCTACACCTTC. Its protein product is CASSEWDSRFYGYTF.

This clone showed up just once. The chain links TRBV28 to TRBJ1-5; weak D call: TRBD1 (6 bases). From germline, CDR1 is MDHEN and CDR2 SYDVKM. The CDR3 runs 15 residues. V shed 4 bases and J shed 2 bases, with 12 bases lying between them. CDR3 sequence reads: CASSSDRPGNQPQHF. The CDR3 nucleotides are TGTGCCAGCAGTTCCGACAGGCCAGGCAATCAGCCCCAGCATTTT.

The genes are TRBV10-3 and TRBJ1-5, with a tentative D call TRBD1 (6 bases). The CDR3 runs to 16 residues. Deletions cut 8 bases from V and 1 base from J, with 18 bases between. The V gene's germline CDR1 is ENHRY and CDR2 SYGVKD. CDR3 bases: TGTGCCATCGCGGAACCCTCAAGGGGGAGCAATCAGCCCCAGCATTTT. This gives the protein CAIAEPSRGSNQPQHF.